This TCR beta chain was observed in a study of blood T cell repertoires in COVID-19. Study summary: Sites across the United States, Italy and Spain contributed samples from acute and convalescent COVID-19.

The cohort comprised adults aged roughly 18 to 100 years residing in approximately 22 US areas. Participant reports of clinical history set cohort assignment. Germline V gene lookup returns CDR1 MDHEN and CDR2 SYDVKM. J lost 0 bases, V lost 7 bases, and 7 bases had no gene match. This CDR3 is built from 15 residues. Original processing methods: How many nucleated cells were present was estimated from reference gene primer amplification. TCRdb's copy holds only in-frame clones and misses some; the assay was immunoSEQ multiplex PCR. That table supplies the V and J calls and clone size; D and trimming were determined from the DNA. The repertoire holds some 140,000 clones, with more than 70% as singletons.

The receptor was isolated from a man aged 35 to 55 with acute COVID-19. The rearrangement links TRBV28 to TRBJ2-7; 9 bases align to TRBD2. The source material was PBMCs or T cells enriched from blood (not recorded which). CDR3 residues: CASNLLSGSSYEQYF. CDR3 coding DNA: TGTGCCAGCAACCTACTTAGCGGGAGCTCCTACGAGCAGTACTTC.